The 9 T cell receptor beta chains below were found in one sample sequenced in a study of human thymus T cells. Some clones are missing from TCRdb's copy, which holds only in-frame ones; the method was immunoSEQ multiplex PCR. The table has tens of thousands of clones, 85% to 95% seen once. In corrective heart surgery, resections were taken, and these provided the thymus tissue. The sample was thymus tissue. These receptors all come from a girl less than two years old with a congenital heart defect but otherwise immunologically healthy.

The chain recombines TRBV6-1 with TRBJ2-7, with 10 bases aligning to TRBD1. J was trimmed by 3 bases and V by 7 bases; bases with no gene match: 6. Germline CDR1 MNHNS, CDR2 SASEGT. The CDR3 sequence is 14 residues long. CDR3 residues: CASNPDRGLYEQYF. CDR3 DNA: TGTGCCAGCAATCCTGACAGGGGGCTCTACGAGCAGTACTTC.

The J gene is TRBJ2-1, the V gene TRBV4-3; D ambiguous. The CDR3 has 16 residues. Trimming stripped 4 bases from V and 4 bases from J, with 17 bases between. Germline CDR1 and CDR2: LGHNA and YSLEER. CDR3 DNA sequence: TGCGCCAGCAGCCCCCTTAGGTGCGGCCTATACAATGAGCAGTTCTTC. Encoded protein: CASSPLRCGLYNEQFF.

This chain joins TRBV5-4 and TRBJ1-2, with D possibly TRBD1 on 5 matching bases. Germline V CDR1 and CDR2: SGHNT, YYREEE (reference sequence). V lost 0 bases, J lost 4 bases, and 16 bases lay in between. The CDR3 has 16 residues. CDR3 in amino acids: CASSLGDGRAGYGYTF. CDR3 sequence (DNA): TGTGCCAGCAGCTTGGGGGACGGCAGGGCGGGCTATGGCTACACCTTC.

The chain recombines TRBV9 with TRBJ2-5; D possibly corresponds to TRBD1 (5 bases). This CDR3 is built from 18 residues. Germline CDR1 and CDR2: SGDLS and YYNGEE. With 4 bases removed from V and 2 bases from J, the gap between germline ends came to 24 bases. Here the CDR3 DNA reads TGTGCCAGCAGCCCCCGTAGTAGAGTGCAGGGTATTCAAGAGACCCAGTACTTC. Translating it yields CASSPRSRVQGIQETQYF. Filled out from reference TRBV9 and TRBJ2-5, the complete variable domain reads DSGVTQTPKHLITATGQRVTLRCSPRSGDLSVYWYQQSLDQGLQFLIQYYNGEERAKGNILERFSAQQFPDLHSELNLSSLELGDSALYFCASSPRSRVQGIQETQYFGPGTRLLVL.

The V gene is TRBV5-4, the J gene TRBJ1-1, with a possible D match to TRBD1 (5 bases). The V gene's germline CDR1 is SGHNT and CDR2 YYREEE (reference sequence). There are 11 residues in the CDR3. V lost 4 bases, J lost 10 bases, and 11 bases lay in between. The DNA for the CDR3 is TGTGCCAGCAGCCGAGACAGTATAGCTTTCTTT. It yields the protein CASSRDSIAFF. Drawing the rest from reference TRBV5-4 and TRBJ1-1, the complete variable domain is ETGVTQSPTHLIKTRGQQVTLRCSSQSGHNTVSWYQQALGQGPQFIFQYYREEENGRGNFPPRFSGLQFPNYSSELNVNALELDDSALYLCASSRDSIAFFGQGTRLTVV.

The V and J genes are TRBV7-2 and TRBJ2-3; 9 bases are shared with TRBD2. The germline CDR1 and CDR2 sequences are SGHTA and FQGNSA. This CDR3 contains 17 residues. V lost 5 bases and J lost 2; bases outside the gene matches: 11. The CDR3 loop is CASSKNLREGLTDTQYF. For the CDR3, the DNA is TGTGCCAGCAGCAAGAACTTGCGGGAGGGCCTCACAGATACGCAGTATTTT.

This chain connects TRBV5-1 to TRBJ2-5; D is possibly TRBD2 (5 bases). V was pared by 7 bases and J by 0 bases, with 10 bases between. This CDR3 has 13 residues. Germline V gene data show CDR1 as SGHRS and CDR2 as YFSETQ. CDR3 bases: TGCGCCAGCCAAGCGGCACACCAAGAGACCCAGTACTTC. Protein sequence: CASQAAHQETQYF. Combining the CDR3 with reference TRBV5-1 and TRBJ2-5 gives the whole variable domain KAGVTQTPRYLIKTRGQQVTLSCSPISGHRSVSWYQQTPGQGLQFLFEYFSETQRNKGNFPGRFSGRQFSNSRSEMNVSTLELGDSALYLCASQAAHQETQYFGPGTRLLVL.

The genes are TRBV12-2 and TRBJ2-7. TRBV12-2 is shown as a pseudogene. The CDR3 contains 13 residues. In nucleotides, the CDR3 is TGTGCAAGTCGCGCCCGAAGCTCCTACGAGCAGTACTTC. It yields the protein CASRARSSYEQYF.

V usage is TRBV12-5 and J usage is TRBJ1-5; D is uncertain. The V gene lost 0 bases and the J gene lost 2 bases, with 8 bases spanning the gap. Germline CDR1 is LGHNT and CDR2 is FRNRAP. The CDR3 is 15 residues long. DNA for the CDR3: TGTGCTAGTGGTTTGGTCCCGGACGGCAATCAGCCCCAGCATTTT. This gives the protein CASGLVPDGNQPQHF.